This TCR beta chain was captured in a study of blood T cell repertoires in COVID-19. As for the study in general: Sample material is recorded as cDNA or gDNA derived from T cells, B-cell-depleted T cells, or PBMCs.

The CDR3 is 15 amino acids. The V segment lost 0 bases and the J segment 6 bases; nucleotides outside the gene matches: 7. The germline V gene encodes CDR1 LNHDA and CDR2 SQIVND (reference sequence). How the authors handled the data: Estimation of nucleated cell counts was performed using reference gene primer amplification. Data came from immunoSEQ multiplex PCR; TCRdb stores just in-frame clones and leaves some out. That table furnishes V, J and clone size, whereas the DNA furnished D and trimming. The table shows 250,000 to 300,000 clones, with roughly nine tenths occurring only once. This chain links TRBV19 with TRBJ1-2, with 7 bases fitting TRBD1. Sequenced: PBMCs or T cells enriched from blood (not recorded which). The sequence was obtained from a human donor in a cohort exposed to, infected with or recovered from COVID-19 (not recorded which). The donor label of this sample is uncertain. CDR3 sequence (DNA): TGTGCCAGTAGTATAGAGGTGGCTCAGGGGGATGGCTACACCTTC. It specifies CASSIEVAQGDGYTF. Full variable domain (missing parts from reference TRBV19 and TRBJ1-2): DGGITQSPKYLFRKEGQNVTLSCEQNLNHDAMYWYRQDPGQGLRLIYYSQIVNDFQKGDIAEGYSVSREKKESFPLTVTSAQKNPTAFYLCASSIEVAQGDGYTFGSGTRLTVV.